One sample yielded the 9 T cell receptor beta chains listed below, sequenced in a study of blood T cell repertoires in COVID-19. Method: immunoSEQ multiplex PCR; TCRdb's copy keeps in-frame clones and lacks some. Of tens of thousands of clones listed, over 75% are singletons. The sample taken for sequencing was peripheral blood. These receptors were taken from a human donor in a cohort sampled during active COVID-19.

The V and J genes are TRBV6-5 and TRBJ1-1; 7 positions agree with TRBD1. V was clipped by 6 bases and J by 1 base; unmatched bases: 8. Germline V gene lookup returns CDR1 MNHEY and CDR2 SVGAGI. CDR3 length equals 15 residues. The CDR3 DNA is TGTGCCAGCAGGAGTCCACAGGGGACGAACACTGAAGCTTTCTTT. Translating it yields CASRSPQGTNTEAFF.

The chain combines TRBV12-3 or TRBV12-4 with TRBJ1-2; no clear D. V was pared by 3 bases and J by 4 bases, with 6 bases between. The CDR3 has 12 residues. CDR3 residues: CASSFGGYGYTF. The CDR3 DNA sequence: TGTGCCAGCAGTTTCGGCGGCTATGGCTACACCTTC.

This chain links TRBV11-2 with TRBJ1-1; 8 bases are a match to TRBD1. Looked up from germline, CDR1 is SGHAT and CDR2 is FQNNGV. The ends lost 0 bases at V and 5 bases at J; junction bases unmatched: 14. The CDR3 is 18 amino acids. The CDR3 DNA sequence: TGTGCCAGCAGCTTAGATCTGACAGGGGCTGTTAAGTCTACTGAAGCTTTCTTT. Its translation: CASSLDLTGAVKSTEAFF.

V gene TRBV12-3 or TRBV12-4 combines with J gene TRBJ2-7; D not certain. CDR3 size: 12 residues. Trimming shortened V by 1 base and J by 3 bases, and 4 bases separated the two germline ends. Here the CDR3 reads CASSLGLYEQYF. DNA for the CDR3: TGTGCCAGCAGTTTAGGGCTCTACGAGCAGTACTTC.

The J gene is TRBJ1-4, the V gene TRBV4-3; 10 nucleotides line up with TRBD1. Looked up from germline, CDR1 is LGHNA and CDR2 is YSLEER. V shed 3 bases and J 8 bases; nucleotides not matched to a gene: 12. This CDR3 is 17 amino acids long. The CDR3 DNA reads TGCGCCAGCAGCCACCTCCAACCGGGACAGGGGTTAGAAAAACTGTTTTTT. As protein: CASSHLQPGQGLEKLFF.

The chain carries TRBV6-2 or TRBV6-3 and TRBJ2-4, with D maybe TRBD1 (6 bases). The CDR3 is made up of 16 amino acids. The germline CDR1 and CDR2 sequences are MNHEY and SVGEGT. The V gene lost 4 bases and the J gene lost 2 bases, with 15 bases spanning the gap. CDR3 in amino acids: CASSSQGQVTKNIQYF. CDR3 in DNA: TGTGCCAGCAGTTCTCAGGGACAAGTGACCAAAAACATTCAGTACTTC.

The rearrangement uses TRBV9 and TRBJ2-1, with TRBD1 identical over 10 bases. J gave up 4 bases and V 3 bases, and 13 bases lay outside the gene matches. The CDR3 consists of 18 residues. Germline V CDR1 and CDR2: SGDLS, YYNGEE. The CDR3 loop reads CASSAFPWTGGRYNEQFF. DNA of the CDR3: TGTGCCAGCAGCGCCTTCCCCTGGACAGGGGGGCGTTACAATGAGCAGTTCTTC.

The DNA of the CDR3 is TGCGCCAGCAGTGTCCTGGGACAGGGGGCTTTCGACGAGCAGTACTTC. It translates to CASSVLGQGAFDEQYF. The chain employs TRBV10-1 and TRBJ2-7, with 12 bases fitting TRBD1. Losses at the gene ends were 4 bases for V and 5 bases for J; bases not matched to a gene: 9. CDR1 is WNHNN and CDR2 is SYGVQD in the germline V gene (reference sequence). This CDR3 spans 16 amino acids.

The chain employs TRBV19 and TRBJ1-5; 10 bases are shared with TRBD1. CDR3 length equals 16 residues. Per germline, CDR1 LNHDA and CDR2 SQIVND (reference sequence). The ends lost 5 bases at V and 4 bases at J; junction bases unmatched: 8. The CDR3 DNA follows: TGTGCCAGTAGTGGATACCGGGACAGGGGAAATCAGCCCCAGCATTTT. It encodes CASSGYRDRGNQPQHF.